These 8 T cell receptor beta chains share one sample of origin, sequenced in a study of beta chain features in type 1 diabetes. Investigators reverse transcribed all isolated RNA, so they sequenced expressed TCRB transcripts. The assay was immunoSEQ multiplex PCR, and TCRdb's table has in-frame clones only and misses some. Of 900,000 or so clones in the sample, 15% to 20% were seen once. Sequencing was performed on naive CD4+ T cells from blood. Every receptor here comes from a woman aged 18-29 years in good health.

The CDR3: CASRGFDGAGGYTF. As DNA, the CDR3 is TGTGCCAGCAGGGGCTTCGACGGGGCGGGAGGCTACACCTTC. The V call is TRBV28, the J call TRBJ1-2, with a weak D call TRBD1 (5 bases). Germline-derived CDR1 and CDR2 are MDHEN and SYDVKM. This CDR3 region has 14 residues. Trimming removed 6 bases at V and 8 bases at J, with 19 bases between.

This clone was recorded a few times. The gene calls are TRBV28 and TRBJ1-5; 12 nucleotides line up with TRBD1. The germline V gene has CDR1 MDHEN and CDR2 SYDVKM. The CDR3 length is 15 residues. The trim removed 5 bases at V and 6 bases at J, leaving 5 bases unmatched. For the CDR3, the DNA is TGTGCCAGCAGTACCGGGACAGGGGGCTTTCAGCCCCAGCATTTT. It codes for CASSTGTGGFQPQHF.

The V call is TRBV4-2, the J call TRBJ2-7; 8 positions agree with TRBD2. CDR3 length: 16 residues. V trimming: 1 base; J trimming: 0 bases; junction bases outside the gene matches: 5. The germline CDR1 and CDR2 sequences are LGHNA and YNFKEQ. The CDR3 sequence is CASSQGTGGSSYEQYF. In DNA, the CDR3 is TGTGCCAGCAGCCAAGGCACGGGGGGGAGCTCCTACGAGCAGTACTTC.

This clone is a singleton in its sample. This chain uses TRBV5-4 with TRBJ2-3, with TRBD2 matching over 7 bases. The trim removed 0 bases at V and 3 bases at J, leaving 4 bases unmatched. The CDR3 consists of 15 residues. Germline assignment: CDR1 SGHNT and CDR2 YYREEE (reference sequence). The CDR3 nucleotides read TGTGCCAGCAGCTTGGCCCCTAGCGGTACAGATACGCAGTATTTT. Translating gives CASSLAPSGTDTQYF. The entire variable domain, with the rest obtained from reference TRBV5-4 and TRBJ2-3, is as follows: ETGVTQSPTHLIKTRGQQVTLRCSSQSGHNTVSWYQQALGQGPQFIFQYYREEENGRGNFPPRFSGLQFPNYSSELNVNALELDDSALYLCASSLAPSGTDTQYFGPGTRLTVL.

This clone has just a few counts. J is TRBJ2-3 and V is TRBV6-6, with 13 bases lining up with TRBD2. Germline CDR1 MNHNY, CDR2 SVGAGI (reference sequence). CDR3 size: 16 residues. J lost 5 bases, V lost 6 bases, and 8 bases had no gene match. In DNA form, the CDR3 reads TGTGCCAGCAGGTCTAGGACTAGCGGGAGAGTAGATACGCAGTATTTT. This translates into CASRSRTSGRVDTQYF.

The V call is TRBV18, the J call TRBJ1-4; 9 positions match TRBD1. The V and J ends lost 2 bases and 5 bases, in that order; junction bases with no gene match: 9. The CDR3 runs to 17 residues. The V gene's germline CDR1 is KGHSH and CDR2 LQKENI. As DNA, the CDR3 is TGTGCCAGCTCACCAACGGCCACAGGGACAGGGAATGAAAAACTGTTTTTT. This translates into CASSPTATGTGNEKLFF.

The chain carries TRBV4-3 and TRBJ1-3, with D unresolved. The ends were cut back, 0 bases at V and 0 bases at J, with 12 bases in the middle. The CDR3 spans 17 residues. Germline assignment: CDR1 LGHNA and CDR2 YSLEER. DNA of the CDR3: TGCGCCAGCAGCCAAGATCGACGGCACCCCTCTGGAAACACCATATATTTT. Translation gives CASSQDRRHPSGNTIYF.

The chain has TRBV2 and TRBJ2-5; 10 bases match TRBD1. J lost 9 bases, V lost 6 bases, and 10 bases had no gene match. The CDR3 has 14 residues. CDR1 SNHLY and CDR2 FYNNEI come from the germline V gene. CDR3 bases: TGTGCCAGCAGCTCCGGGACAGGGGTTGGGGCCCAGTACTTC. This translates into CASSSGTGVGAQYF.